This passage covers 12 T cell receptor beta chains from one sample sequenced in a study of T cell responses to AZD1222 COVID-19 vaccine (TCRdb year 2021). Reading the label with the study, this specimen's time point is: baseline before first vaccination. The library relied on the immunoSEQ multiplex PCR assay. Not all clones reach the TCRdb copy of this immuneACCESS table, which keeps in-frame sequences only. Checked studies attribute under half of the gap to unresolved V genes and leave the rest unexplained. This sample is represented by roughly 160,000 clones; 90% to 95% of them were singletons. About 0.9% of the sample is in the top ten clones. Sequencing used peripheral blood, obtained on day 0 of AZD1222 vaccination. Source of these receptors: an adult in good health.

The J gene is TRBJ2-3, the V gene TRBV29-1; D gene ambiguous. V lost 4 bases to trimming and J lost 1 base, with 21 bases between them. The CDR3 spans 17 residues. CDR1 and CDR2 (germline): SQVTM, ANQGSEA. CDR3: CSVVSRRPPPRTDTQYF. CDR3 coding DNA: TGCAGCGTTGTATCTAGACGGCCGCCACCTCGCACAGATACGCAGTATTTT.

V and J are TRBV6-2 or TRBV6-3 and TRBJ1-5, with a tentative D call TRBD1 (5 bases). The V gene lost 5 bases and the J gene lost 6 bases, with 20 bases spanning the gap. The CDR3 extends over 16 amino acids. The V gene's germline CDR1 is MNHEY and CDR2 SVGEGT. CDR3 DNA: TGTGCCAGCAGTCCAACCCCCGGGGGGGTTAGTCAGCCCCAGCATTTT. This sequence encodes CASSPTPGGVSQPQHF.

The J gene is TRBJ2-5, the V gene TRBV6-5; 7 positions agree with TRBD2. With 5 bases clipped from V and 5 bases from J, the junction kept 8 bases outside the gene matches. The CDR3 is 14 residues long. CDR1 MNHEY and CDR2 SVGAGI come from the germline V gene. DNA for the CDR3: TGTGCCAGCAGTCTTCCCGGGGGGTGGGAGACCCAGTACTTC. Translated: CASSLPGGWETQYF.

This chain uses TRBV27 with TRBJ1-1; D is ambiguous. V was cut by 2 bases and J by 1 base, with 14 bases left in between. Germline CDR1 is MNHEY and CDR2 is SMNVEV (reference sequence). This CDR3 has 16 amino acids. CDR3 in DNA: TGTGCCAGCAGTTTACTTTTAGGGTTGGGGAACACTGAAGCTTTCTTT. Protein product: CASSLLLGLGNTEAFF.

This chain joins TRBV3-1 (or the pseudogene TRBV3-2) and TRBJ2-5; D is ambiguous. The germline V gene encodes CDR1 LGHDT and CDR2 YNNKEL (reference sequence). This CDR3 region has 12 residues. V was shortened by 0 bases and J by 5 bases, with 4 bases between the two germline ends. The CDR3 is CASSQDMETQYF. DNA of the CDR3: TGTGCCAGCAGCCAAGATATGGAGACCCAGTACTTC.

The chain links TRBV5-5 to TRBJ2-2, with no clear D. CDR1 is SGHKS and CDR2 is YYEKEE in the germline V gene (reference sequence). V lost 0 bases and J lost 4, with 7 bases in between. The length of the CDR3 is 14 residues. The CDR3 DNA sequence: TGTGCCAGCAGCTTGGACGGTTTCACCGGGGAGCTGTTTTTT. It translates to CASSLDGFTGELFF.

V gene TRBV28 combines with J gene TRBJ1-1; a possible D gene is TRBD1 (6 bases). The germline V gene encodes CDR1 MDHEN and CDR2 SYDVKM. Between the trimmed V and J ends, which lost 2 bases and 2 bases, there was a span of 9 bases. The CDR3 has 14 residues. This chain's CDR3 is CASSLRTVNTEAFF. DNA for the CDR3: TGTGCCAGCAGTTTACGGACAGTCAACACTGAAGCTTTCTTT.

The chain joins TRBV3-1 (or the pseudogene TRBV3-2) to TRBJ1-5; no definite D call. The germline gives CDR1 LGHDT, CDR2 YNNKEL (reference sequence). Trimming took 1 base from V and 11 from J, leaving 9 bases between them. This CDR3 has 12 residues. As DNA, the CDR3 is TGTGCCAGCAGCCAAGGCAGGAAGACCCAGCATTTT. Amino acid sequence: CASSQGRKTQHF.

This clone has a single count. In nucleotides, the CDR3 is TGTGCCAGCAGTTACCCGGGACAGGGACCTGAAAAACTGTTTTTT. Amino acid sequence: CASSYPGQGPEKLFF. The rearrangement joins TRBV6-5 to TRBJ1-4, with TRBD1 identical over 9 bases. V shed 2 bases, J shed 7 bases, and the junction held 5 bases outside the gene matches. The CDR3 consists of 15 residues. Looked up from germline, CDR1 is MNHEY and CDR2 is SVGAGI.

V and J are TRBV10-3 and TRBJ1-3; a possible D gene is TRBD1 (6 bases). V was trimmed by 3 bases and J by 3 bases, leaving 6 bases between them. This CDR3 has 13 amino acids. Germline values: CDR1 ENHRY, CDR2 SYGVKD. The CDR3 loop reads CAISDRGGNTIYF. The CDR3, as DNA: TGTGCCATCAGTGACAGGGGTGGAAACACCATATATTTT.

CDR3 DNA: TGTGCCAGCAGTTTTTTGGGAGGGGTCGAGGAGACCCAGTACTTC. Translated, it gives CASSFLGGVEETQYF. The chain uses TRBV28 and TRBJ2-5; 7 bases fit TRBD2. Trimming removed 3 bases from V and 5 bases from J; junction bases left unmatched: 9. The germline V gene encodes CDR1 MDHEN and CDR2 SYDVKM. The CDR3 totals 15 residues.

This clone was found once. This chain joins TRBV5-1 and TRBJ1-1, with D perhaps TRBD1 (6 bases). The CDR3 is made up of 14 amino acids. CDR1 and CDR2 (germline): SGHRS, YFSETQ. Trimming pared 6 bases from V and 0 bases from J, leaving 12 bases between. The CDR3 spells CASNPGQMNTEAFF. The CDR3 nucleotides read TGCGCCAGCAACCCGGGACAAATGAACACTGAAGCTTTCTTT.